The 25 T cell receptor beta chains presented below share a single source sample, sequenced in a study of T cell repertoires in cytomegalovirus infection. Using its own MiXCR run on the reads, TCRdb lists one record per CDR3 protein. The sample includes approximately 990,000 distinct CDR3 sequences, roughly 30% seen only once; the top ten take around an eighth. These TCRs are of unknown antigen specificity. The source was cultured CD8+ T cells from PBMCs, collected from culture after CMV antigen stimulation. The receptors come from a human donor in good health (CMV status not recorded). Some clones in this sample may be carry-over from other donors' samples.

This clonotype was seen many times. This chain uses TRBV7-6 with TRBJ2-1; D assignment may be TRBD1 or TRBD2 (6 bases each). V dropped 4 bases and J dropped 1 base, with 20 bases sitting between them. Germline V gene data show CDR1 as SGHVS and CDR2 as FNYEAQ. The CDR3 has 18 amino acids. The CDR3, as DNA: TGTGCCAGCAGCTCCTGGGTCGGGGGCTCCTTTTCCTACAATGAGCAGTTCTTC. The encoded protein is CASSSWVGGSFSYNEQFF.

The CDR3 sequence is CASSEVGAGATDTQYF. Written as DNA, the CDR3 is TGTGCCAGCAGTGAAGTCGGGGCGGGAGCGACAGATACGCAGTATTTT. The chain couples TRBV2 to TRBJ2-3; TRBD2 matches 7 bases. The V segment lost 1 base and the J segment 3 bases; nucleotides outside the gene matches: 7. This CDR3 contains 16 residues. Germline V CDR1 and CDR2: SNHLY, FYNNEI.

V is TRBV19 and J is TRBJ1-2; D is unclear. This CDR3 is 15 amino acids long. V was cut by 5 bases and J by 0 bases, with 13 bases left in between. Per the germline V gene, CDR1 is LNHDA and CDR2 is SQIVND (reference sequence). The CDR3 DNA reads as TGTGCCAGTAGTCCTCGGGCAGTACCTAACTATGGCTACACCTTC. Translating gives CASSPRAVPNYGYTF.

This clonotype appeared a few times. The chain has TRBV18 and TRBJ2-6; perhaps TRBD1 as D (5 bases). Trimming took off 2 bases at V and 13 bases at J, with 21 bases between the two ends. The germline V gene has CDR1 KGHSH and CDR2 LQKENI. CDR3 length: 16 amino acids. CDR3 amino acids: CASSPDSYNGNAVLTF. DNA of the CDR3: TGTGCCAGCTCACCAGACAGTTACAATGGCAATGCAGTCCTGACTTTC.

For the CDR3, the DNA is TGTGCCAGTAGCGAAAGGTCCTGGGAGGTCTATAATTCACCCCTCCACTTT. It codes for CASSERSWEVYNSPLHF. This sequence joins TRBV19 and TRBJ1-6; D is undetermined. The germline gives CDR1 LNHDA, CDR2 SQIVND (reference sequence). The CDR3 spans 17 residues. V dropped 6 bases and J dropped 3 bases, with 18 bases sitting between them.

This clonotype was counted only a few times. The CDR3 loop is CSARDERGAYNEQFF. CDR3 bases: TGCAGTGCTAGGGATGAGCGGGGGGCCTACAATGAGCAGTTCTTC. This chain connects TRBV20-1 to TRBJ2-1; 9 bases match TRBD2. Losses at the gene ends were 3 bases for V and 2 bases for J; bases not matched to a gene: 5. The CDR3 sequence is 15 residues long. CDR1 and CDR2 (germline): DFQATT, SNEGSKA (reference sequence).

V is TRBV12-3 or TRBV12-4 and J is TRBJ1-1, with D perhaps TRBD1 (6 bases). Trimming took 7 bases from V and 3 from J, leaving 12 bases between them. This CDR3 region has 13 residues. The CDR3 coding sequence is TGTGCCAGCATGGGGGCATTTCACACTGAAGCTTTCTTT. Translated: CASMGAFHTEAFF.

This clonotype occurred many times. The V call is TRBV7-2, the J call TRBJ2-7; 7 positions agree with TRBD2. V lost 1 base and J lost 2; bases outside the gene matches: 5. Germline loops: CDR1 SGHTA, CDR2 FQGNSA. The CDR3 has 15 residues. The CDR3, as DNA: TGTGCCAGCAGCTTAGACCTAGCGGTTACCTACGAGCAGTACTTC. Its protein is CASSLDLAVTYEQYF.

This clonotype was counted between two and nine times. Here the CDR3 reads CASSLEGALVNYEQYV. In nucleotides, the CDR3 is TGTGCCAGCAGCTTAGAGGGGGCCTTGGTTAACTACGAGCAGTACGTC. The chain is built from TRBV11-2 and TRBJ2-7, with D perhaps TRBD1 (6 bases). V was shortened by 0 bases and J by 3 bases, with 15 bases between the two germline ends. The germline CDR1 and CDR2 sequences are SGHAT and FQNNGV. The CDR3 consists of 16 residues.

V usage is TRBV7-2 and J usage is TRBJ2-1, with TRBD2 matching 14 bases. CDR1 is SGHTA and CDR2 is FQGNSA in the germline V gene. The CDR3 length is 15 residues. V was pared by 5 bases and J by 10 bases, with 7 bases of the junction left unmatched. The CDR3 loop reads CASSQGLAGGREQFF. The CDR3 DNA is TGTGCCAGCAGCCAAGGACTAGCGGGGGGTAGGGAGCAGTTCTTC. Based on the CDR3 plus reference TRBV7-2 and TRBJ2-1, the full variable domain is GAGVSQSPSNKVTEKGKDVELRCDPISGHTALYWYRQSLGQGLEFLIYFQGNSAPDKSGLPSDRFSAERTGGSVSTLTIQRTQQEDSAVYLCASSQGLAGGREQFFGPGTRLTVL.

The V call is TRBV19, the J call TRBJ2-1; the D gene is possibly TRBD1 (6 bases). V lost 3 bases to trimming and J lost 4 bases, with 10 bases between them. Germline values: CDR1 LNHDA, CDR2 SQIVND (reference sequence). The CDR3 covers 14 residues. This CDR3 reads CASSMVGGYNEQFF. CDR3 coding DNA: TGTGCCAGTAGTATGGTAGGGGGATACAATGAGCAGTTCTTC.

The chain's CDR3 is CASSVGSGGGNTEAFF. The CDR3 DNA reads as TGTGCCAGCAGCGTAGGGTCGGGAGGGGGTAACACTGAAGCTTTCTTT. This sequence joins TRBV9 and TRBJ1-1; TRBD1 might be the D (6 bases). CDR1 and CDR2 from the germline V gene are SGDLS and YYNGEE. V gave up 0 bases and J gave up 2 bases, with 14 bases separating them. This CDR3 contains 16 residues. The full variable domain, with the rest looked up from reference TRBV9 and TRBJ1-1, is DSGVTQTPKHLITATGQRVTLRCSPRSGDLSVYWYQQSLDQGLQFLIQYYNGEERAKGNILERFSAQQFPDLHSELNLSSLELGDSALYFCASSVGSGGGNTEAFFGQGTRLTVV.

The rearrangement links TRBV7-9 to TRBJ2-5; 9 bases are a match to TRBD2. The J segment lost 2 bases and the V segment lost 3 bases, leaving 10 bases of the junction unmatched. This CDR3 contains 17 residues. CDR1 and CDR2 (germline): SEHNR, FQNEAQ (reference sequence). The CDR3 DNA sequence: TGTGCCAGCAGCTTGCGTCGGAGCGGGGGGTCGCAAGAGACCCAGTACTTC. This gives the protein CASSLRRSGGSQETQYF.

This sequence joins TRBV7-9 and TRBJ2-7, with D uncertain. Germline lookup yields CDR1 SEHNR and CDR2 FQNEAQ (reference sequence). Between the trimmed V and J ends, which lost 1 base and 2 bases, there was a span of 9 bases. The CDR3 contains 14 residues. This CDR3 is CASSLGPAAYEQYF. CDR3 coding DNA: TGTGCCAGCAGCTTAGGTCCAGCCGCCTACGAGCAGTACTTC. Full variable domain (rest looked up from reference TRBV7-9 and TRBJ2-7): DTGVSQNPRHKITKRGQNVTFRCDPISEHNRLYWYRQTLGQGPEFLTYFQNEAQLEKSRLLSDRFSAERPKGSFSTLEIQRTEQGDSAMYLCASSLGPAAYEQYFGPGTRLTVT.

This clonotype was counted only a few times. The genes are TRBV7-9 and TRBJ2-2; TRBD1 matches at 8 bases. The CDR3 is 17 residues long. The germline gives CDR1 SEHNR, CDR2 FQNEAQ (reference sequence). The ends lost 5 bases at V and 2 bases at J; junction bases unmatched: 10. CDR3 DNA sequence: TGTGCCAGCAGCGGCAACCGGGACAGGCCAAACACCGGGGAGCTGTTTTTT. Its translation is CASSGNRDRPNTGELFF. Based on the CDR3 plus reference TRBV7-9 and TRBJ2-2, the full variable domain is DTGVSQNPRHKITKRGQNVTFRCDPISEHNRLYWYRQTLGQGPEFLTYFQNEAQLEKSRLLSDRFSAERPKGSFSTLEIQRTEQGDSAMYLCASSGNRDRPNTGELFFGEGSRLTVL.

This clonotype has more than one count but fewer than ten. The V and J genes are TRBV12-3 or TRBV12-4 and TRBJ1-2; TRBD1 matches 9 bases. V shed 5 bases and J 3 bases; nucleotides not matched to a gene: 7. The CDR3 is 15 residues long. The CDR3 region is CASSPRTGVDYGYTF. In nucleotides, the CDR3 is TGTGCCAGCAGTCCCCGGACAGGGGTCGACTATGGCTACACCTTC.

The chain joins TRBV6-1 to TRBJ2-7, with D maybe TRBD1 (6 bases). The length of the CDR3 is 14 residues. V was shortened by 10 bases and J by 3 bases, with 19 bases between the two germline ends. CDR1 and CDR2 from the germline V gene are MNHNS and SASEGT. CDR3 nucleotide sequence: TGTGCCACGGCCCTCGGGACACCTAGCTACGAGCAGTACTTC. Its translation: CATALGTPSYEQYF.

This chain joins TRBV19 and TRBJ1-1, with TRBD1 identical over 9 bases. In germline, CDR1 is LNHDA, CDR2 SQIVND (reference sequence). The length of the CDR3 is 16 residues. The trim removed 5 bases at V and 3 bases at J, leaving 10 bases unmatched. CDR3 bases: TGTGCCAGTAGTCACAGGGGGCGCGGGTATGACACTGAAGCTTTCTTT. Its translation: CASSHRGRGYDTEAFF.

The chain has TRBV10-3 and TRBJ2-1; D call uncertain. Germline-derived CDR1 and CDR2 are ENHRY and SYGVKD. V lost 2 bases and J lost 3, with 11 bases in between. The CDR3 spans 15 residues. The CDR3 DNA reads TGTGCCATCAGTGAGAGAGACCGGAACTACAATGAGCAGTTCTTC. Translation gives CAISERDRNYNEQFF.

The V call is TRBV14, the J call TRBJ1-5; D remains unclear. This CDR3 region has 13 residues. Trimming took off 0 bases at V and 3 bases at J, with 3 bases between the two ends. Germline V gives CDR1 SGHDN, CDR2 FVKESK. The CDR3 here is CASSQDPNQPQHF. The CDR3 DNA follows: TGTGCCAGCAGCCAAGATCCCAATCAGCCCCAGCATTTT. The variable domain in full, completed from reference TRBV14 and TRBJ1-5, reads EAGVTQFPSHSVIEKGQTVTLRCDPISGHDNLYWYRRVMGKEIKFLLHFVKESKQDESGMPNNRFLAERTGGTYSTLKVQPAELEDSGVYFCASSQDPNQPQHFGDGTRLSIL.

The rearrangement joins TRBV29-1 to TRBJ2-7, with D possibly being TRBD1 or TRBD2 (6 bases each). Germline CDR1 SQVTM, CDR2 ANQGSEA. Trimming stripped 3 bases from V and 7 bases from J, with 13 bases between. This CDR3 has 12 residues. The CDR3 region has the DNA TGCAGCGTTGAGAACAGGGCGGGGGAGCAGTACTTC. Translating gives CSVENRAGEQYF.

This CDR3 reads CSATDRVRQETQYF. CDR3 coding DNA: TGCAGTGCCACCGACAGGGTGAGACAAGAGACCCAGTACTTC. The chain employs TRBV20-1 and TRBJ2-5; 7 bases line up with TRBD1. The V and J ends lost 6 bases and 2 bases, in that order; junction bases with no gene match: 9. The CDR3 runs to 14 residues. Germline V gives CDR1 DFQATT, CDR2 SNEGSKA (reference sequence).

This chain joins TRBV27 and TRBJ2-1, with D unclear. Between the trimmed V and J ends, which lost 5 bases and 2 bases, there was a span of 13 bases. The CDR3 totals 15 residues. Germline V CDR1 and CDR2: MNHEY, SMNVEV (reference sequence). As DNA, the CDR3 is TGTGCCAGCAGTATAGACCTAGGAGCCTACAATGAGCAGTTCTTC. Amino acids: CASSIDLGAYNEQFF.

This sequence joins TRBV9 and TRBJ1-1; no firm D call. Germline CDR1 is SGDLS and CDR2 is YYNGEE. Trimming took off 7 bases at V and 8 bases at J, with 12 bases between the two ends. The CDR3 runs 11 residues. CDR3 region: CASCARTEAFF. CDR3 nucleotides: TGTGCCAGCTGCGCCCGGACCGAAGCTTTCTTT.

As for this clonotype: Since the CDR3 does not end with the conserved phenylalanine or tryptophan, this likely comes from a read error. The limits of the CDR3 on the DNA are not certain, so only TCRdb's listed CDR3 is given. This chain joins TRBV7-9 and TRBJ1-1; the table's TRBD1 call for D was not verified on the DNA. The germline V gene has CDR1 SEHNR and CDR2 FQNEAQ (reference sequence). The CDR3 is 15 amino acids in total, end residues counted. The CDR3 is CASSHAQRQGGGGFL.